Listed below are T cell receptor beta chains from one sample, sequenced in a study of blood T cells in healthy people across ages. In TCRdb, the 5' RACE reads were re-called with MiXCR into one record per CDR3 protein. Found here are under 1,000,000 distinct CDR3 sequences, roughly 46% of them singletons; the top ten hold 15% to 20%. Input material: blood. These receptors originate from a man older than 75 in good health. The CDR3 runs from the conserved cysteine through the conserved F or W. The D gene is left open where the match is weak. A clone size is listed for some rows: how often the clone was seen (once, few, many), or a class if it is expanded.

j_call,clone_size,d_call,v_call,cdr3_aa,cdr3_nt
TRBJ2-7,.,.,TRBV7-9,CASSLEVGLKPYNEQYF,TGTGCCAGCAGCTTAGAAGTGGGCCTGAAGCCCTACAATGAGCAGTACTTC
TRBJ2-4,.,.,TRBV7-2,CASEEGNIQYF,TGTGCCAGCGAGGAAGGAAACATTCAGTACTTC
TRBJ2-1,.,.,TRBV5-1,CASSLVAINGGEQFF,TGCGCCAGCAGCTTGGTTGCAATTAACGGGGGTGAGCAGTTCTTC
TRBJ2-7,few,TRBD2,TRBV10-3,CAISELAGGPYEQYF,TGTGCCATCAGTGAACTAGCGGGAGGGCCTTACGAGCAGTACTTC
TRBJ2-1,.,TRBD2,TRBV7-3,CASSVPGTSGNEQFF,TGTGCCAGCAGCGTCCCCGGGACTAGTGGCAATGAGCAGTTCTTC
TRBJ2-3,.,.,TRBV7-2,CASSLNSLDTQYF,TGTGCCAGCAGCTTGAATAGTTTGGATACGCAGTATTTT
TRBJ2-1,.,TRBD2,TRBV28,CASSLYGGGLGPKKQFF,TGTGCCAGCAGTTTATACGGGGGGGGACTAGGCCCCAAGAAGCAGTTCTTC
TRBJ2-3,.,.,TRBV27,CASGGWDTQYF,TGTGCCAGCGGGGGGTGGGATACGCAGTATTTT
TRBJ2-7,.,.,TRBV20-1,CSAWLLFEDEQYF,TGCAGTGCTTGGCTCTTGTTTGAAGACGAGCAGTACTTC
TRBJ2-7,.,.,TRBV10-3,CAISESGRRTYEQYF,TGTGCCATCAGTGAGTCTGGCAGGAGGACCTACGAGCAGTACTTC
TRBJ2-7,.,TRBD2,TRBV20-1,CSARIAGDYNEQYF,TGCAGTGCTAGGATAGCGGGTGACTACAATGAGCAGTACTTC
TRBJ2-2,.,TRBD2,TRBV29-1,CSGRTSGSTGELFF,TGCAGCGGACGTACTAGCGGGAGCACCGGGGAGCTGTTTTTT
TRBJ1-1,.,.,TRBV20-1,CSARTTGANTEAFF,TGCAGTGCTAGAACGACAGGCGCCAACACTGAAGCTTTCTTT
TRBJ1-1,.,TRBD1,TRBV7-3,CASSLDGTGGFEAFF,TGTGCCAGCAGCTTGGACGGGACAGGGGGCTTTGAAGCTTTCTTT
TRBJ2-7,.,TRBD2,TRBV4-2,CASSQELQGLASYEQYF,TGTGCCAGCAGCCAGGAGTTACAGGGACTAGCCTCCTACGAGCAGTACTTC
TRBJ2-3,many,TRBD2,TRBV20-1,CSGSSGSYSDTQYF,TGCAGTGGCTCTAGCGGGAGTTACTCAGATACGCAGTATTTT
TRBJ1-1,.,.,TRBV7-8,CASSVVNMNTEAFF,TGTGCCAGCAGCGTAGTCAACATGAACACTGAAGCTTTCTTT
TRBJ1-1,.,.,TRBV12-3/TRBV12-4,CASSSGGEYTEAFF,TGTGCCAGCAGTAGTGGGGGTGAGTACACTGAAGCTTTCTTT
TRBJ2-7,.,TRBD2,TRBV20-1,CSARGSGGSYEQYF,TGCAGTGCTAGAGGTTCGGGGGGGTCCTACGAGCAGTACTTC
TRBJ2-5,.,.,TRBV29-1,CSVEERQGETQHF,TGCAGCGTTGAAGAACGGCAGGGAGAGACCCAGCACTTC
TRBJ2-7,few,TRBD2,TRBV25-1,CASSEYRGGVAYEQYF,TGTGCCAGCAGTGAATATCGGGGGGGGGTAGCCTACGAGCAGTACTTC
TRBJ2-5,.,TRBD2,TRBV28,CASSSPSGGEETQNF,TGTGCCAGCAGTTCTCCTAGCGGGGGCGAAGAGACCCAGAACTTC
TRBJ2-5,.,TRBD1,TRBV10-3,CANYCPGTGDETQYF,TGTGCCAACTATTGCCCCGGGACAGGGGATGAGACCCAGTACTTC
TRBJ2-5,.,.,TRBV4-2,CASSQKLGQSLQETQYF,TGTGCCAGCAGCCAGAAATTGGGCCAGAGTCTCCAAGAGACCCAGTATTTC
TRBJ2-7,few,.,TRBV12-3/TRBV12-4,CASSSRGGGYEQYF,TGTGCCAGCAGTTCCCGGGGAGGGGGTTACGAGCAGTACTTC
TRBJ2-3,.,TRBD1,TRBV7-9,CASSASPGTDSTDTQYF,TGTGCCAGCAGCGCTTCTCCCGGGACAGATAGCACAGATACGCAGTATTTT
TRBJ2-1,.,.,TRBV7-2,CASSVDVRIHEQFF,TGTGCCAGCAGCGTAGACGTCAGGATCCATGAGCAGTTCTTC
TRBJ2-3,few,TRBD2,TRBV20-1,CSARDLFSVGGRVPDTQYF,TGCAGTGCTAGAGATCTCTTCAGCGTGGGCGGGAGAGTCCCAGATACGCAGTATTTT
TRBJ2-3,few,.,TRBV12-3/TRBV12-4,CASSSLLADTQYF,TGTGCCAGCAGTTCCTTATTGGCAGATACGCAGTATTTT
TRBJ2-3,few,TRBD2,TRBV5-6,CASSDPRTSGSYTQYF,TGTGCCAGCAGCGACCCCCGGACTAGCGGGAGTTATACGCAGTATTTT
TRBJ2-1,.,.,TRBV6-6,CANSYAQREWTYNEQFF,TGTGCCAACAGTTACGCCCAACGGGAGTGGACCTACAATGAGCAGTTCTTC
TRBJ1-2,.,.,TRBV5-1,CASDSHHVFGYTF,TGCGCCAGCGACTCACACCACGTCTTTGGCTACACCTTC
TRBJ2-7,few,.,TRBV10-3,CAISQENAYEQYF,TGTGCCATCAGTCAAGAGAATGCCTACGAGCAGTACTTC
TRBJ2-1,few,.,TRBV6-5,CASSYVHANNEQFF,TGTGCCAGCAGTTACGTGCACGCAAACAATGAGCAGTTCTTC
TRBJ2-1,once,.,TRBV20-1,CSARDMTTRSGYNEQFF,TGCAGTGCTAGAGATATGACGACCCGGAGCGGCTACAATGAGCAGTTCTTC
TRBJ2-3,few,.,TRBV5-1,CASSLEYPDTQYF,TGCGCCAGCAGCTTGGAATATCCAGATACGCAGTATTTT
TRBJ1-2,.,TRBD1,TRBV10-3,CAISESYRGYGYTF,TGTGCCATCAGTGAGTCGTACAGGGGCTATGGCTACACCTTC
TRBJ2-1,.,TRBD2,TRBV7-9,CASSLAVSGGYNEQFF,TGTGCCAGCAGCTTAGCGGTGTCGGGAGGGTACAATGAGCAGTTCTTC
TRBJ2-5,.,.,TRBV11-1,CASSLGGRSKTQYF,TGTGCCAGCAGCTTGGGGGGCAGGTCGAAGACCCAGTACTTC
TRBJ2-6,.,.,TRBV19,CASSIGTGANVLTF,TGTGCCAGTAGTATAGGGACTGGGGCCAACGTCCTGACTTTC
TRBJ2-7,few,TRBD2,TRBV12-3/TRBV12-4,CASSLSEAGVYEQYF,TGTGCCAGCAGTTTAAGTGAAGCGGGAGTCTACGAGCAGTACTTC
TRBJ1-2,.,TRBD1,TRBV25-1,CASSEWDSNYGYTF,TGTGCCAGCAGTGAATGGGACAGCAACTATGGCTACACCTTC
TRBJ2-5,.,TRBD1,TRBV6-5,CASRDRGLIEQYF,TGTGCCAGCCGGGACAGGGGATTGATAGAGCAGTACTTC
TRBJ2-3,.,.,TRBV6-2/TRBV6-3,CASSYSRGRSDTQYF,TGTGCCAGCAGTTACTCGAGGGGCAGGTCAGATACGCAGTATTTT
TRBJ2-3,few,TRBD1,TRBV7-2,CASSLVGTGGRDTQYF,TGTGCCAGCAGCTTAGTCGGGACAGGGGGAAGAGATACGCAGTATTTT
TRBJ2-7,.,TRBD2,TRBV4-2,CASSQENSGTVYEQYF,TGTGCCAGCAGCCAAGAAAATAGCGGGACGGTCTACGAGCAGTACTTC
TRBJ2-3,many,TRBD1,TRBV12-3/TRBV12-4,CASSSRQGYVTDTQYF,TGTGCCAGCAGTTCCCGACAGGGATATGTCACAGATACGCAGTATTTT